Only one count was recorded for the clone carrying this T cell receptor (beta chain). Different DNA sequences within this sample yield the same CDR3. Libraries were prepared by immunoSEQ multiplex PCR; TCRdb keeps only in-frame clonotypes and omits some of them. The sample records 230,000 or so clones, almost 90% being singletons. This CDR3 is 13 amino acids long. CDR1 is LNHDA, CDR2 SQIVND, per germline (reference sequence). The trim removed 6 bases at V and 5 bases at J, leaving 5 bases unmatched. The data are from a study of blood T cell repertoires in COVID-19. Study context: From T cells, B-cell-depleted T cells, or PBMCs came the material, which was cDNA or gDNA.

Patients at the Seattle site were enrolled during active infection and followed longitudinally. The J gene is TRBJ2-5, the V gene TRBV19; 8 bases fit TRBD2. The sequence was obtained from a woman aged 55-75 years with COVID-19, enrolled during active disease. The specimen was peripheral blood. DNA of the CDR3: TGTGCCAGTAGCACGGGGGGGCGGGAGACCCAGTACTTC. Protein product: CASSTGGRETQYF.